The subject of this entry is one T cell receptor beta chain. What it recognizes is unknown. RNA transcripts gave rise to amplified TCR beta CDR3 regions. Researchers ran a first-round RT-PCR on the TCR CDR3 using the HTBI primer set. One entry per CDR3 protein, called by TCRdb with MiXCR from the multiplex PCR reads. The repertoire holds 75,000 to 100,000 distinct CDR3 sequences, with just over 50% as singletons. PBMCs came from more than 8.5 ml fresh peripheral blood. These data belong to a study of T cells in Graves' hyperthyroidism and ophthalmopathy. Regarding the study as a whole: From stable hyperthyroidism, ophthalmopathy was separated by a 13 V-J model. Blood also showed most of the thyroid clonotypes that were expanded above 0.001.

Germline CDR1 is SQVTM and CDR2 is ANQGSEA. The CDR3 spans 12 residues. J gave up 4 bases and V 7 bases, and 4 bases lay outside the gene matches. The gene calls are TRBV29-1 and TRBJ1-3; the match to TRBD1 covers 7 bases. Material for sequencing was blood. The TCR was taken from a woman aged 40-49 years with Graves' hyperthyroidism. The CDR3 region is CSAAGQGNTIYF. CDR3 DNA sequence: TGCAGCGCTGCGGGACAGGGAAACACCATATATTTT.